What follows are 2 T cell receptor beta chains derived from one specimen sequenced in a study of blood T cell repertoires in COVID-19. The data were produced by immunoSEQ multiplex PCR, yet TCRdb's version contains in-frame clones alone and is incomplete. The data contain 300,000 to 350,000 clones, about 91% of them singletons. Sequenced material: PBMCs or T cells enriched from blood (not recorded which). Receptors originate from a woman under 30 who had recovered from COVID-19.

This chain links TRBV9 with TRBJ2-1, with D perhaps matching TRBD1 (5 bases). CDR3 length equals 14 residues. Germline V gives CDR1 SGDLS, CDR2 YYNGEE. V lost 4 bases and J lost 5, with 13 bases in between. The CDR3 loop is CASSPARRDNEQFF. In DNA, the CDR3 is TGTGCCAGCAGCCCCGCCCGCAGGGACAATGAGCAGTTCTTC.

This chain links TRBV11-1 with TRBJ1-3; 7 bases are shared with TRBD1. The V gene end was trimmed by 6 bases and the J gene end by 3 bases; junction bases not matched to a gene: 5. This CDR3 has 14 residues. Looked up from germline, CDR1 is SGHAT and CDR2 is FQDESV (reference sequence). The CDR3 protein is CASRAGTDGNTIYF. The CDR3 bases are TGTGCCAGCAGAGCCGGGACAGATGGAAACACCATATATTTT.